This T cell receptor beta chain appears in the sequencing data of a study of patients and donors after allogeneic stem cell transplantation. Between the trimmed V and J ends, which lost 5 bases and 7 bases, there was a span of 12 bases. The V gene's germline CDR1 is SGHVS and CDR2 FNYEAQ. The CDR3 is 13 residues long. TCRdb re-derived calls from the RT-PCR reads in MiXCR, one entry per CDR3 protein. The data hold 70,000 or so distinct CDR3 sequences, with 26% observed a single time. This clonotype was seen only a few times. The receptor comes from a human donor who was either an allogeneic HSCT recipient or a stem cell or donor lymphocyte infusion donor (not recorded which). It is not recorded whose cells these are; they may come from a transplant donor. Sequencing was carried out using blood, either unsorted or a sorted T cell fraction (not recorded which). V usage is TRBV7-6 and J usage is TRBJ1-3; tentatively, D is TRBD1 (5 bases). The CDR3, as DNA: TGTGCCAGCAGCGGGGCTGGGGTGAACACCATATATTTT. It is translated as CASSGAGVNTIYF.